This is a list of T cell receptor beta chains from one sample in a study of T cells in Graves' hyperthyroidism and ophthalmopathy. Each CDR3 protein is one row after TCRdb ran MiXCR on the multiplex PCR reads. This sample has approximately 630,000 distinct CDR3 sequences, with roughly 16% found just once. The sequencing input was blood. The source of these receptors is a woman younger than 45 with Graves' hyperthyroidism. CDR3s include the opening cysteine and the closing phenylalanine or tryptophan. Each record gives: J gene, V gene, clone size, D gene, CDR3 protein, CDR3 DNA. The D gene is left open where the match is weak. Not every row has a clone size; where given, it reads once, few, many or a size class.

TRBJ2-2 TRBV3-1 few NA CASSSLRLNTGELFF TGTGCCAGCTCCTCTCTTCGTTTGAACACCGGGGAGCTGTTTTTT
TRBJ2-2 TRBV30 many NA CAAGRTRNTGELFF TGTGCCGCCGGGCGAACTAGGAACACCGGGGAGCTGTTTTTT
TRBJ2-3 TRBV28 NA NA CASAIRGLTDTQYF TGTGCCAGCGCTATCCGGGGGCTCACAGATACGCAGTATTTT
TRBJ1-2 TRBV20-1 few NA CSASPLGDNYGYTF TGCAGTGCTAGCCCCTTAGGGGATAACTATGGCTACACCTTC
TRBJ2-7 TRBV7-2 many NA CASSLGPGYEQYF TGTGCCAGCAGCTTAGGACCGGGCTACGAGCAGTACTTC
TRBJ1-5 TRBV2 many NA CASRLWSSNQPQHF TGTGCCAGTCGGCTATGGAGTAGCAATCAGCCCCAGCATTTT
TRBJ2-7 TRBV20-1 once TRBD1 CSARRDRGFYEQYF TGCAGTGCTAGGAGGGACAGGGGGTTCTACGAGCAGTACTTC
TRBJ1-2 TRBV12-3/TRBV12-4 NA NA CASSLYPGGYTF TGTGCCAGCAGTTTGTATCCCGGTGGCTACACCTTC
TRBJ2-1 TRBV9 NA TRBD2 CASSTSPSGSEFF TGTGCCAGCAGCACCTCCCCAAGCGGGAGCGAGTTCTTC
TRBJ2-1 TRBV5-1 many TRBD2 CASSLDAGVGSNEQFF TGCGCCAGCAGCTTGGATGCGGGAGTAGGTAGCAATGAGCAGTTCTTC
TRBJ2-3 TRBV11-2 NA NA CASSLEPGAYTDTQYF TGTGCCAGCAGCTTAGAACCAGGGGCCTACACAGATACGCAGTATTTT
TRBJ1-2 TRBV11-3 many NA CASSFGNRGYGYTF TGTGCCAGCAGCTTCGGGAATAGGGGCTATGGCTACACCTTC
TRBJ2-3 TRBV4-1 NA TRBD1 CASSQDRQGGSTDTQYF TGCGCCAGCAGCCAAGACCGACAGGGGGGGAGCACAGATACGCAGTATTTT
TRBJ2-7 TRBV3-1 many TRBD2 CASSQDRLASYEQYF TGTGCCAGCAGCCAAGATCGACTAGCGAGTTACGAGCAGTACTTC
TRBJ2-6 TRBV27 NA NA CASTRFGPSGANVLTF TGTGCCAGCACCCGCTTCGGTCCGTCAGGGGCCAACGTCCTGACTTTC
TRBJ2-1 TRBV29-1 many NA CSVVPTSNEQFF TGCAGCGTTGTCCCCACTAGCAATGAGCAGTTCTTC
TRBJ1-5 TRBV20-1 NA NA CSAKTTNNQPQHF TGCAGTGCTAAGACCACGAACAATCAGCCCCAGCATTTT
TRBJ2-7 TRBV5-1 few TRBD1 CASSHGTGVSYEQYF TGCGCCAGCAGCCACGGAACAGGGGTCTCCTACGAGCAGTACTTC
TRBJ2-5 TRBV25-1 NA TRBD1 CASSPVTGGSETQYF TGTGCCAGCAGTCCGGTGACAGGGGGCTCGGAGACCCAGTACTTC
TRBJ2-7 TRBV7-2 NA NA CASSSTPTYEQYF TGTGCCAGCAGCTCTACCCCTACCTACGAGCAGTACTTC
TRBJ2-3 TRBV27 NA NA CASSPTARTDTQYF TGTGCCAGCAGCCCGACTGCAAGGACAGATACGCAGTATTTT
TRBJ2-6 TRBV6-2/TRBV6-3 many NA CASSPQGSHSGANVLTF TGTGCCAGCAGCCCACAGGGTTCCCACTCTGGGGCCAACGTCCTGACTTTC
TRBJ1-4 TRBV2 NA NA CASRPTGITNEKLFF TGTGCCAGCAGACCAACAGGGATAACTAATGAAAAACTGTTTTTT
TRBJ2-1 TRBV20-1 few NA CSASLDRFGEQFF TGCAGTGCTAGTCTCGACCGGTTCGGTGAGCAGTTCTTC
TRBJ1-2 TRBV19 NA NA CASGRGYGYTF TGTGCCTCGGGCAGGGGCTATGGCTACACCTTC
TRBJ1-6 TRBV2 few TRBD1 CASNQGASYNSPLHF TGTGCCAGCAACCAGGGGGCCTCCTATAATTCACCCCTCCACTTT
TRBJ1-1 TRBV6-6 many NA CASSYRPGANTEAFF TGTGCCAGCAGTTACAGACCGGGGGCGAACACTGAAGCTTTCTTT
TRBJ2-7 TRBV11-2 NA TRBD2 CASSALDREGRHEQYF TGTGCCAGCAGCGCCCTGGACCGGGAGGGCCGCCACGAGCAGTACTTC
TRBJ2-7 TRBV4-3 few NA CASSQGQAGAYEQYF TGCGCCAGCAGCCAAGGGCAGGCAGGGGCATACGAGCAGTACTTC
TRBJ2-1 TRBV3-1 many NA CASSQEVGVNEQFF TGTGCCAGCAGCCAGGAGGTGGGGGTCAATGAGCAGTTCTTC
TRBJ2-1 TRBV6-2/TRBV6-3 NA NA CAGSPQLNEQFF TGTGCCGGCAGTCCTCAGTTGAATGAGCAGTTCTTC
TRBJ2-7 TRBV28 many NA CASRTQQGDYEQYF TGTGCCAGTAGAACGCAACAGGGAGACTACGAGCAGTACTTC
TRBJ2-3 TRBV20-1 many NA CSARDGRGAELDTQYF TGCAGTGCTAGAGATGGAAGGGGCGCGGAGCTCGATACGCAGTATTTT
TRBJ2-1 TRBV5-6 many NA CASSFGPTDEQFF TGTGCCAGCAGCTTCGGGCCCACCGATGAGCAGTTCTTC
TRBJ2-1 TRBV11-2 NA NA CASSQGTHPYNEQFF TGTGCCAGCAGCCAGGGAACTCACCCCTACAATGAGCAGTTCTTC
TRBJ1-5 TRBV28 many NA CASREQPNQPQHF TGTGCCAGCAGGGAACAGCCCAATCAGCCCCAGCATTTT
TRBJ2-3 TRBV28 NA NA CASTRAGTDTQYF TGTGCCAGCACTAGGGCCGGCACAGATACGCAGTATTTT
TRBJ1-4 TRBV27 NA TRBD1 CASSPGGRGREKLFF TGTGCCAGCAGCCCCGGCGGAAGGGGGCGAGAAAAACTGTTTTTT
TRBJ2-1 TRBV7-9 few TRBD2 CASSLAAGTNNEQFF TGTGCCAGCAGCTTAGCAGCGGGAACGAACAATGAGCAGTTCTTC
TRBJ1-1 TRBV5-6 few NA CASSLAGLAEAFF TGTGCCAGCAGCTTGGCCGGCCTCGCTGAAGCTTTCTTT
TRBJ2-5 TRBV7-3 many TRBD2 CASSPNGLVWETQYF TGTGCCAGCAGCCCCAACGGACTAGTTTGGGAGACCCAGTACTTC
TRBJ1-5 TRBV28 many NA CASTEFSNQPQHF TGTGCCAGTACGGAATTTAGCAATCAGCCCCAGCATTTT
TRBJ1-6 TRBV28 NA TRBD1 CASSSTGGYNSPLHF TGTGCCAGCAGTTCGACAGGGGGCTATAATTCACCCCTCCACTTT
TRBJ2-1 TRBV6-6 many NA CASSYCILDMSPLNEQFF TGTGCCAGCAGTTACTGCATCCTAGACATGTCTCCCTTAAATGAGCAGTTCTTC
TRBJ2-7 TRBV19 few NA CASSIGGLSYEQYF TGTGCCAGTAGTATCGGGGGCCTAAGCTACGAGCAGTACTTC
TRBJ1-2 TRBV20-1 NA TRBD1 CSARVRDRSNYGYTF TGCAGTGCTAGGGTACGGGACAGGTCTAACTATGGCTACACCTTC
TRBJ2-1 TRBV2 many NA CASSEPVNEQFF TGTGCCAGCAGTGAACCCGTAAATGAGCAGTTCTTC
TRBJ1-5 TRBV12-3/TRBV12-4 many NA CASSLQQGSQPQHF TGTGCCAGCAGTTTACAACAGGGAAGTCAGCCCCAGCATTTT